This TCR beta chain was captured by sequencing in a study of blood T cell repertoires in COVID-19. Across the whole study: Material from acute and convalescent COVID-19 was sourced from the United States, Italy and Spain. The analysed material was cDNA or gDNA that came from T cells, B-cell-depleted T cells, or PBMCs.

Authors' data handling: Amplification of reference gene primers was used by the study to estimate nucleated cell counts. Sequencing was performed with immunoSEQ multiplex PCR; in TCRdb, only in-frame clones are kept and a portion is missing. Clone size and V and J calls were adopted from that table, with D and trimming inferred from the DNA. This table holds around 310,000 clones, 89% found once. Germline CDR1 SGHTA, CDR2 FQGTGA. V gave up 4 bases and J gave up 5 bases, with 11 bases separating them. The CDR3 is 13 amino acids. The sequence derives from a woman aged 60-75 years with acute or convalescent COVID-19. Input material: peripheral blood. V usage is TRBV7-3 and J usage is TRBJ1-1, with unresolved D. CDR3 DNA: TGTGCCAGCAGCTCCGGAGGGCTGACTGAAGCTTTCTTT. Protein product: CASSSGGLTEAFF.